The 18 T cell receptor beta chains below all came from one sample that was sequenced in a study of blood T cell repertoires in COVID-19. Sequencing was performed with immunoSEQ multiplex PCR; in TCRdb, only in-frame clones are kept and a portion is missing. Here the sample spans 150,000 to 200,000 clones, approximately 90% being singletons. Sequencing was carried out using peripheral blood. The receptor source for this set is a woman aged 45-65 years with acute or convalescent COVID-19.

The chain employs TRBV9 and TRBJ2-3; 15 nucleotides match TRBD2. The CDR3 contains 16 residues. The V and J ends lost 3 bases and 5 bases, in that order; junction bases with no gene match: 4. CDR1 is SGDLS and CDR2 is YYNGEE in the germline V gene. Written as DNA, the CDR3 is TGTGCCAGCAGCGAGGGACTAGCGGGAGGAGTAGATACGCAGTATTTT. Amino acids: CASSEGLAGGVDTQYF.

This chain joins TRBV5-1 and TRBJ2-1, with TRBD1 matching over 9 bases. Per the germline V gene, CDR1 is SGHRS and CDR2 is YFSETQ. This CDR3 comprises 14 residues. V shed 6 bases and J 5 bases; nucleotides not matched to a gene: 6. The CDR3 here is CASIPDRGNNEQFF. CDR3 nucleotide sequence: TGCGCCAGCATCCCGGACAGGGGTAACAATGAGCAGTTCTTC.

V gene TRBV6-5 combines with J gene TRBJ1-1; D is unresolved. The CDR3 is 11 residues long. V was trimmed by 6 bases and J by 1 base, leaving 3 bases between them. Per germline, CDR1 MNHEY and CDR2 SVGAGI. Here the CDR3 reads CASSKNTEAFF. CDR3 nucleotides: TGTGCCAGCAGCAAGAACACTGAAGCTTTCTTT.

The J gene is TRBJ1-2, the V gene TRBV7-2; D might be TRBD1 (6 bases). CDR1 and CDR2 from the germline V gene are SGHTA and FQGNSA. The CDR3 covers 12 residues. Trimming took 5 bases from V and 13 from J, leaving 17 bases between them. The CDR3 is CASSLLTGPSTF. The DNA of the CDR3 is TGTGCCAGCAGCCTTTTAACAGGGCCCAGCACCTTC.

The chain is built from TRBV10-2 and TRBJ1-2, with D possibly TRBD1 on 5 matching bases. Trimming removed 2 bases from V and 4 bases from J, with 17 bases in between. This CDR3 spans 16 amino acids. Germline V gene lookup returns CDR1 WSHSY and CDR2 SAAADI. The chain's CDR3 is CASSEHETPTVYGYTF. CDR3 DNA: TGCGCCAGCAGTGAGCATGAAACCCCGACAGTCTATGGCTACACCTTC.

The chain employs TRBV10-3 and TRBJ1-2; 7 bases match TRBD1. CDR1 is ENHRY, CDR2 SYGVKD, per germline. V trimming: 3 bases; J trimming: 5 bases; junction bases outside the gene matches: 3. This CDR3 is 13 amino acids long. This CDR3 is CAISDDREYGYTF. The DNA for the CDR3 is TGTGCCATCAGTGACGACAGGGAATATGGCTACACCTTC.

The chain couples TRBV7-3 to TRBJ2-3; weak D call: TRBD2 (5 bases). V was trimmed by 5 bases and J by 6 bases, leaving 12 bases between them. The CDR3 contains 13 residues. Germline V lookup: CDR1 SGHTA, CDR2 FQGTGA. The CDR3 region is CASSPDPGDTQYF. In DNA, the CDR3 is TGTGCCAGCAGCCCGGACCCGGGGGATACGCAGTATTTT.

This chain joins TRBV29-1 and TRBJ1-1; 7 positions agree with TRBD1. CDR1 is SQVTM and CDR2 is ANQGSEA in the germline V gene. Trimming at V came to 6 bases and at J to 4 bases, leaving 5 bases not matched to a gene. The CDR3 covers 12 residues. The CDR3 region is CSVVDRATEAFF. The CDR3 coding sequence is TGCAGCGTAGTCGACAGGGCCACTGAAGCTTTCTTT.

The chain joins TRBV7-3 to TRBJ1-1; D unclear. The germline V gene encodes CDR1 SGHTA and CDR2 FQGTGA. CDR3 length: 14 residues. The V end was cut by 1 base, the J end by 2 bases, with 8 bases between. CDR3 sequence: CASSLSVLNTEAFF. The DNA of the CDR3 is TGTGCCAGCAGCTTAAGTGTCCTCAACACTGAAGCTTTCTTT.

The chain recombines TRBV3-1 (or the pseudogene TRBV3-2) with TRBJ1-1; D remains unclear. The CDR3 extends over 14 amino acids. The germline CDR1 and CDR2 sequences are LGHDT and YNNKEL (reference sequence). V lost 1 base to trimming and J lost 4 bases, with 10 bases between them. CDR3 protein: CASSQAGIVTEAFF. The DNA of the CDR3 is TGTGCCAGCAGCCAAGCGGGGATCGTCACTGAAGCTTTCTTT.

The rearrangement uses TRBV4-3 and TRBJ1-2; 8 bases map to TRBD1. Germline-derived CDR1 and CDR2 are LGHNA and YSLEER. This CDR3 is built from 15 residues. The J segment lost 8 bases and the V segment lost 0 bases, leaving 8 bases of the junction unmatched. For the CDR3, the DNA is TGCGCCAGCAGCCAAGACCTGGGACAGGCTGGGGGCTACACCTTC. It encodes CASSQDLGQAGGYTF.

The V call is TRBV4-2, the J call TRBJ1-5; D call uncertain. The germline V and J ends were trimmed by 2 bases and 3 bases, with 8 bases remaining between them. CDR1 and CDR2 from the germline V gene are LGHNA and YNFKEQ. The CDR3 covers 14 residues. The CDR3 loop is CASSQLGDNQPQHF. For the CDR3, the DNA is TGTGCCAGCAGCCAATTAGGAGACAATCAGCCCCAGCATTTT.

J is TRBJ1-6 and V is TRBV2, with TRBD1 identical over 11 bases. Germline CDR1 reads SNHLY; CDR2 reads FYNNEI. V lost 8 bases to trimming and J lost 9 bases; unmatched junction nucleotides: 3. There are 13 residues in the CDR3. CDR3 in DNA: TGTGCCAGCCGGGACAGGGGGGTTTCACCCCTCCACTTT. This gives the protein CASRDRGVSPLHF. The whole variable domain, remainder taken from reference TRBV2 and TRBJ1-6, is EPEVTQTPSHQVTQMGQEVILRCVPISNHLYFYWYRQILGQKVEFLVSFYNNEISEKSEIFDDQFSVERPDGSNFTLKIRSTKLEDSAMYFCASRDRGVSPLHFGNGTRLTVT.

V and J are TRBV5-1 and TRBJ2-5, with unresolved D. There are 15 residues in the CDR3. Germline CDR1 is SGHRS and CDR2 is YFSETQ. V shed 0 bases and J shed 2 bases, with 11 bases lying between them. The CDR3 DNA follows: TGCGCCAGCAGCTTGGTACAGAGACCTCAAGAGACCCAGTACTTC. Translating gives CASSLVQRPQETQYF.

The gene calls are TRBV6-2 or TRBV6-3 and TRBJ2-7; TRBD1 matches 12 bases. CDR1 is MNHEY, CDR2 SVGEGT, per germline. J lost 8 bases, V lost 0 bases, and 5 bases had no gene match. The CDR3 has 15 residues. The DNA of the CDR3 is TGTGCCAGCAGTTACTCCCGGGACAGGGGGCACAAGCAGTACTTC. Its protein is CASSYSRDRGHKQYF.

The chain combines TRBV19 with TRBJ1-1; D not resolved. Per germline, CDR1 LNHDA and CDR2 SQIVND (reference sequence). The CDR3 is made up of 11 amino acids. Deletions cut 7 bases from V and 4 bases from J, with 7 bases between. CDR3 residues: CASKEGTEAFF. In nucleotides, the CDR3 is TGTGCCAGTAAGGAGGGCACTGAAGCTTTCTTT.

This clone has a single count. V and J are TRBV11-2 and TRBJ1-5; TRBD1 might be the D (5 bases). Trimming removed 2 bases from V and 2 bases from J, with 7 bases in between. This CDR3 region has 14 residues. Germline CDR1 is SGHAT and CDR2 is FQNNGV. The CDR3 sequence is CASSLQGGNQPQHF. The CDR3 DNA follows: TGTGCCAGCAGCTTACAGGGTGGCAATCAGCCCCAGCATTTT.

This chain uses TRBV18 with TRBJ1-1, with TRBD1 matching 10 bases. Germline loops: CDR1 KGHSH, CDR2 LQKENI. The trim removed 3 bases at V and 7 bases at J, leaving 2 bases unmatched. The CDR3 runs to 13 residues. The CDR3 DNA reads TGTGCCAGCTCACCTGGGACAGGGGTTGAAGCTTTCTTT. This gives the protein CASSPGTGVEAFF.